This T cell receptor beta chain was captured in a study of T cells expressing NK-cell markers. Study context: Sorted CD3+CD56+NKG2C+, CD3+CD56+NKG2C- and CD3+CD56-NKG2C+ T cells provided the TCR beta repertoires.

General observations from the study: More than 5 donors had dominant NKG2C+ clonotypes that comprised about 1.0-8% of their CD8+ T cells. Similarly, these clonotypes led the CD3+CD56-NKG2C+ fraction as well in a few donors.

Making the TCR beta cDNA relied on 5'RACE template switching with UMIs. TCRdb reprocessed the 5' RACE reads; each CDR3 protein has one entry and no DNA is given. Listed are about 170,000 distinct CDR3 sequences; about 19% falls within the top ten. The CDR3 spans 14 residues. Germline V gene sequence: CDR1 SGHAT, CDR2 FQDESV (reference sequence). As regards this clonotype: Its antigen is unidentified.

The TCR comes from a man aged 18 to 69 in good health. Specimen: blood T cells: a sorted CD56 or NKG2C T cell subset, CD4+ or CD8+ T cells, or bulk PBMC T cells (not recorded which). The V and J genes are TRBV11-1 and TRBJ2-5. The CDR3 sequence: CASSSREQQETQYF.